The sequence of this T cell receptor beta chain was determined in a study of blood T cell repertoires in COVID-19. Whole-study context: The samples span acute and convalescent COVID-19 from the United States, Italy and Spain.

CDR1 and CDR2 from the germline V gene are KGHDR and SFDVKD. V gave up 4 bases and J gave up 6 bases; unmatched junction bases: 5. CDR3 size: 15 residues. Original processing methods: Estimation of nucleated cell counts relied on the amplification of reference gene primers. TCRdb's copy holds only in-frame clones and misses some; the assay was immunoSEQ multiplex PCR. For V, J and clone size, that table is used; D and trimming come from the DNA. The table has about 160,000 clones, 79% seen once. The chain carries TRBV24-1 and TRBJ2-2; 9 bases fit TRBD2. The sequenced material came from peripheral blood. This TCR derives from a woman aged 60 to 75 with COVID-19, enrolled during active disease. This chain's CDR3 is CATSEAGGPSGELFF. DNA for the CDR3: TGTGCCACCAGTGAGGCGGGGGGGCCTTCCGGGGAGCTGTTTTTT.